This T cell receptor (beta chain) is drawn from a study of cytomegalovirus exposure and HLA in healthy donors. Study-level results: Accounts indicate the classifier identified cytomegalovirus status with strong specificity and sensitivity.

In regard to this clone: Its antigen is undetermined.

The PCR ran on 60 Vbeta and 13 Jbeta primers. Sequenced by immunoSEQ multiplex PCR; TCRdb stores in-frame clones only, minus some. The sample has about 170,000 clones; more than 75% are singletons. V was pared by 0 bases and J by 3 bases, with 9 bases between. Germline loops: CDR1 MRHNA, CDR2 SNTAGT. This CDR3 region has 14 residues. The chain uses TRBV6-4 and TRBJ2-7, with D tentatively TRBD2 (6 bases). Material for sequencing was PBMCs. The source is a man aged 25 to 40 in good health and CMV-seropositive. CDR3 region: CASSDSARDYEQYV. CDR3 in DNA: TGTGCCAGCAGTGACTCGGCGCGGGACTACGAGCAGTACGTC.